The entry below gives a single TCR beta chain sequence along with its context. This sample stems from a study of cytomegalovirus exposure and HLA in healthy donors. Per germline, CDR1 GTSNPN and CDR2 SVGIG (reference sequence). Germline trimming cut 7 bases from V and 9 bases from J; bases unmatched to any gene: 5. The CDR3 has 13 amino acids. With 60 Vbeta and 13 Jbeta primers, the PCR was carried out. Here immunoSEQ multiplex PCR was the method, and the copy in TCRdb shows in-frame clones only, minus some. The table lists about 52,000 clones, about 57% of them singletons. Not recorded for this donor was the CMV serostatus.

The clonotype originates from a human donor in good health. The sample consisted of PBMCs. This chain links TRBV30 with TRBJ1-6; TRBD1 matches 11 bases. CDR3 bases: TGTGCCTCCTCGGGACAGGGGGTTTCACCCCTCCACTTT. It is translated as CASSGQGVSPLHF.